Below are 31 T cell receptor beta chains sequenced from a single sample in a study of CD8+CD57+ T cells in acquired aplastic anemia. The use of genomic DNA as template underpinned the TCR beta VDJ and CDR3 profiling. Using its own MiXCR run on the reads, TCRdb lists one record per CDR3 protein. The sample has around 500,000 distinct CDR3 sequences, about a third seen once; the top ten hold less than 1%. For sequencing, patients were chosen who had shown expansion of CD8+CD57+ cells by flow cytometry. The sequenced sample consisted of sorted CD4+, CD8+, or CD8+CD57+ T cells (not recorded which) from PBMCs. Receptors were obtained from a human donor with aplastic anemia.

This chain connects TRBV6-2 or TRBV6-3 to TRBJ1-4; unclear D gene. The V end lost 7 bases, the J end lost 3 bases, and 24 bases lay between the germline ends. The CDR3 has 18 amino acids. CDR1 and CDR2 (germline): MNHEY, SVGEGT. DNA for the CDR3: TGTGCCAGCAATTATTTGGGATTTACCCCAGCGGCTAATGAAAAACTGTTTTTT. This encodes CASNYLGFTPAANEKLFF.

This clonotype came up a few times. The chain couples TRBV3-1 to TRBJ2-7; D ambiguous. CDR3 length: 13 residues. Germline lookup yields CDR1 LGHDT and CDR2 YNNKEL (reference sequence). With 4 bases removed from V and 3 bases from J, the gap between germline ends came to 10 bases. The CDR3: CASSPRIHYEQYF. The CDR3 nucleotides read TGTGCCAGCAGCCCACGGATACACTACGAGCAGTACTTC.

As to this clonotype: The junction differs from germline at one of its ends, possibly a read error. This sequence joins TRBV29-1 and TRBJ1-2; D perhaps matches TRBD1 (6 bases). The CDR3 runs 13 residues. The germline gives CDR1 SQVTM, CDR2 ANQGSEA. The CDR3 region is CSVETRGNYDYTF. The CDR3 nucleotides are TGCAGCGTTGAAACAAGGGGGAACTATGACTACACCTTC.

This clonotype was seen only a few times. The chain employs TRBV11-1 and TRBJ2-1; 9 nucleotides match TRBD1. The CDR3 loop spans 16 amino acids. Per germline, CDR1 SGHAT and CDR2 FQDESV (reference sequence). The V segment lost 7 bases and the J segment 9 bases; nucleotides outside the gene matches: 16. CDR3 loop: CASTFPPGQGDGEQFF. The CDR3 DNA reads TGTGCCAGCACCTTTCCCCCGGGACAGGGTGACGGTGAGCAGTTCTTC.

The V and J genes are TRBV15 and TRBJ1-1; 7 nucleotides agree with TRBD1. The CDR3 contains 16 residues. The trim removed 3 bases at V and 0 bases at J, leaving 7 bases unmatched. Germline lookup yields CDR1 LNHNV and CDR2 YYDKDF (reference sequence). The CDR3 sequence: CATSSGRTGLNTEAFF. DNA of the CDR3: TGTGCCACCAGCAGTGGGAGGACAGGCCTGAACACTGAAGCTTTCTTT.

The chain links TRBV9 to TRBJ2-1; TRBD1 matches 8 bases. This CDR3 has 14 residues. Germline V gene lookup returns CDR1 SGDLS and CDR2 YYNGEE. V trimming: 4 bases; J trimming: 8 bases; junction bases outside the gene matches: 8. CDR3 nucleotides: TGTGCCAGCAGCACCCATCCGACAGGGGATGAGCAGTTCTTC. This encodes CASSTHPTGDEQFF.

This clonotype was counted a few times. V is TRBV2 and J is TRBJ2-7; maybe TRBD1 (6 bases). Per the germline V gene, CDR1 is SNHLY and CDR2 is FYNNEI. Trimming cost V 5 bases and J 2 bases, with 13 bases left between them. The CDR3 runs 14 residues. CDR3 nucleotide sequence: TGTGCCAGCAGTTTCTCGGACAGAGCCTACGAGCAGTACTTC. This codes for CASSFSDRAYEQYF.

A few counts support this clonotype. The J gene is TRBJ2-5, the V gene TRBV27; D is ambiguous. Germline assignment: CDR1 MNHEY and CDR2 SMNVEV (reference sequence). V lost 2 bases, J lost 5 bases, and 9 bases lay in between. The CDR3 consists of 13 residues. The CDR3 reads CASSLRRFETQYF. Written as DNA, the CDR3 is TGTGCCAGCAGTTTAAGGCGGTTTGAGACCCAGTACTTC.

This clonotype was seen only once. The CDR3 DNA reads TGTGCCAGCAGCTTAATGGAGGGACTAGCGGTGGACGAGCAGTACTTC. It is translated as CASSLMEGLAVDEQYF. The chain combines TRBV7-3 with TRBJ2-7; 11 bases align to TRBD2. Germline V gene sequence: CDR1 SGHTA, CDR2 FQGTGA. This CDR3 contains 16 residues. The V gene end was trimmed by 1 base and the J gene end by 5 bases; junction bases not matched to a gene: 7.

Ten or more counts support this clonotype. This chain joins TRBV16 and TRBJ1-5; possibly TRBD1 for D (5 bases). The germline CDR1 and CDR2 sequences are KGHSY and FQNENV. This CDR3 has 15 residues. The V and J ends lost 0 bases and 6 bases respectively, with 12 bases between them. Written as DNA, the CDR3 is TGTGCCAGCAGCCAATCATCGCAGGGCGGTCAGCCCCAGCATTTT. Its protein product is CASSQSSQGGQPQHF.

This clonotype was recorded many times. This chain joins TRBV2 and TRBJ2-5; the D gene is possibly TRBD1 (5 bases). The CDR3 is made up of 14 amino acids. The V gene's germline CDR1 is SNHLY and CDR2 FYNNEI. Trimming pared 5 bases from V and 1 base from J, leaving 11 bases between. Here the CDR3 reads CASSSGTGQETQYF. The CDR3 DNA reads as TGTGCCAGCAGTTCAGGAACAGGCCAAGAGACCCAGTACTTC.

The chain links TRBV9 to TRBJ2-3, with 7 bases fitting TRBD2. Germline CDR1 reads SGDLS; CDR2 reads YYNGEE. The trim removed 4 bases at V and 2 bases at J, leaving 10 bases unmatched. The CDR3 has 16 amino acids. The CDR3 nucleotides are TGTGCCAGCAGCCTTAGTAGCGGGTGGGACACAGATACGCAGTATTTT. Protein sequence: CASSLSSGWDTDTQYF.

The chain carries TRBV7-2 and TRBJ1-1; weak D call: TRBD1 (6 bases). Germline V lookup: CDR1 SGHTA, CDR2 FQGNSA. The CDR3 totals 14 residues. V was cut by 1 base and J by 4 bases, with 10 bases left in between. The CDR3 DNA sequence: TGTGCCAGCAGCTTAGGGGGGCAAGTCACTGAAGCTTTCTTT. Its translation is CASSLGGQVTEAFF.

V gene TRBV7-6 combines with J gene TRBJ2-3; 8 positions match TRBD2. The CDR3 spans 16 residues. The V segment lost 6 bases and the J segment 1 base; nucleotides outside the gene matches: 9. Germline V gene data show CDR1 as SGHVS and CDR2 as FNYEAQ. Here the CDR3 reads CASSHVRRGGTDTQYF. The CDR3 bases are TGTGCCAGCAGTCACGTCAGGCGGGGGGGCACAGATACGCAGTATTTT.

This clonotype was detected a few times. The chain is built from TRBV29-1 and TRBJ1-2, with unresolved D. V lost 2 bases, J lost 4 bases, and 5 bases lay in between. Germline V CDR1 and CDR2: SQVTM, ANQGSEA. There are 11 residues in the CDR3. The CDR3 DNA follows: TGCAGCGTTGAAAACACCTATGGCTACACCTTC. This encodes CSVENTYGYTF.

This clonotype was recorded a few times. The gene calls are TRBV9 and TRBJ2-7; D may be TRBD2 (5 bases). The CDR3 runs to 14 residues. In germline, CDR1 is SGDLS, CDR2 YYNGEE. V lost 4 bases, J lost 2 bases, and 13 bases lay in between. DNA for the CDR3: TGTGCCAGCAGCTTAGAACTAGGCACCTACGAGCAGTACTTC. This translates into CASSLELGTYEQYF.

The DNA of the CDR3 is TGTGCCAGTAGCCAACAGGGGGCTGGTGGCTACACCTTC. Protein: CASSQQGAGGYTF. This chain joins TRBV19 and TRBJ1-2, with TRBD1 matching 9 bases. In germline, CDR1 is LNHDA, CDR2 SQIVND (reference sequence). V dropped 6 bases and J dropped 7; count of bases not matched to a gene: 6. This CDR3 comprises 13 residues.

This clonotype was found a few times. The chain carries TRBV6-1 and TRBJ1-3; D ambiguous. The V and J ends lost 7 bases and 0 bases respectively, with 10 bases between them. Germline V gene data show CDR1 as MNHNS and CDR2 as SASEGT. The CDR3 totals 14 residues. CDR3 loop: CASNADGSGNTIYF. CDR3 bases: TGTGCCAGCAATGCCGACGGCTCTGGAAACACCATATATTTT.

Many counts were recorded for this clonotype. V is TRBV11-2 and J is TRBJ1-6, with a possible D match to TRBD1 (5 bases). Germline V CDR1 and CDR2: SGHAT, FQNNGV. The V gene lost 5 bases and the J gene lost 10 bases, with 21 bases spanning the gap. This CDR3 is built from 16 residues. CDR3 sequence (DNA): TGTGCCAGCAGCCCGCAAGGGCAGGGAATCGGGTCACCCCTCCACTTT. The encoded protein is CASSPQGQGIGSPLHF. The complete variable domain, with remaining parts taken from reference TRBV11-2 and TRBJ1-6, reads EAGVAQSPRYKIIEKRQSVAFWCNPISGHATLYWYQQILGQGPKLLIQFQNNGVVDDSQLPKDRFSAERLKGVDSTLKIQPAKLEDSAVYLCASSPQGQGIGSPLHFGNGTRLTVT.

This clonotype was observed a handful of times. The chain combines TRBV7-8 with TRBJ1-6; TRBD1 matches at 9 bases. The junction had 6 bases not matched to a gene; V was cut back by 5 bases and J by 1 base. This CDR3 comprises 17 residues. Germline CDR1 is SGHVS and CDR2 is FQNEAQ. The CDR3 sequence is CASSPLGQGSYNSPLHF. CDR3 nucleotide sequence: TGTGCCAGCAGCCCCTTGGGACAGGGTTCCTATAATTCACCCCTCCACTTT.

The chain carries TRBV6-5 and TRBJ2-2; the D gene is possibly TRBD1 (6 bases). The CDR3 spans 13 residues. Germline V CDR1 and CDR2: MNHEY, SVGAGI. V lost 4 bases and J lost 8, with 11 bases in between. CDR3 loop: CASSLSRGGELFF. The CDR3 DNA follows: TGTGCCAGCAGTTTGAGCAGGGGTGGGGAGCTGTTTTTT.

This clonotype came up a few times. The chain's CDR3 is CASSVGVRSYNEQFF. The CDR3 DNA follows: TGTGCCAGCAGCGTAGGGGTGAGGTCCTACAATGAGCAGTTCTTC. The chain combines TRBV9 with TRBJ2-1, with D uncertain. Trimming took off 0 bases at V and 1 base at J, with 8 bases between the two ends. CDR1 and CDR2 (germline): SGDLS, YYNGEE. This CDR3 contains 15 residues.

The chain combines TRBV19 with TRBJ2-1, with D perhaps TRBD1 or TRBD2 (5 bases each). The germline V gene has CDR1 LNHDA and CDR2 SQIVND (reference sequence). The V and J ends lost 3 bases and 15 bases respectively, with 24 bases between them. This CDR3 spans 15 amino acids. CDR3 in amino acids: CASSIPGLGGQVMFF. The CDR3 DNA follows: TGTGCCAGTAGTATTCCGGGGCTGGGCGGGCAAGTGATGTTCTTC.

V and J are TRBV20-1 and TRBJ1-3, with 8 bases aligning to TRBD1. Germline V gene sequence: CDR1 DFQATT, CDR2 SNEGSKA (reference sequence). The CDR3 extends over 16 amino acids. V lost 3 bases, J lost 6 bases, and 13 bases stayed unmatched. This CDR3 is CSASSLARQGKNTIYF. CDR3 DNA sequence: TGCAGTGCTAGTTCGTTGGCGCGACAGGGGAAAAACACCATATATTTT.

This chain connects TRBV28 to TRBJ1-3; D is undetermined. This CDR3 has 14 residues. From germline, CDR1 is MDHEN and CDR2 SYDVKM. V was cut by 3 bases and J by 4 bases, with 10 bases left in between. For the CDR3, the DNA is TGTGCCAGCAGTTTTATTGGACCAGGAAACACCATATATTTT. Its translation: CASSFIGPGNTIYF.

This clonotype was seen at least ten times. The rearrangement uses TRBV25-1 and TRBJ1-4; possibly TRBD1 for D (5 bases). This CDR3 is 12 amino acids long. Germline V CDR1 and CDR2: MGHDK, SYGVNS. Trimming took 7 bases from V and 8 from J, leaving 11 bases between them. The CDR3 DNA reads as TGTGCCAGCACGGCAGGGCTGGAAAAACTGTTTTTT. Its translation: CASTAGLEKLFF.

With regard to this clonotype: A read error may explain this, as a much larger clone is one base away. The J gene is TRBJ2-5, the V gene TRBV29-1; the D gene could be TRBD1 or TRBD2 (5 bases each). Germline CDR1 reads SQVTM; CDR2 reads ANQGSEA. The CDR3 covers 12 residues. The CDR3: CSVSGTQEIQYF. The CDR3 bases are TGCAGCGTTTCCGGGACCCAAGAGATCCAGTACTTC.

With regard to this clonotype: A much larger clone lies one base from this, so it may be a read error. This chain connects TRBV7-9 to TRBJ2-7, with D possibly TRBD2 on 5 matching bases. The CDR3 is 14 amino acids. CDR1 SEHNR and CDR2 FQNEAQ come from the germline V gene (reference sequence). Trimming removed 6 bases from V and 0 bases from J, with 12 bases in between. The chain's CDR3 is CASRQRAGSYEQYF. Here the CDR3 DNA reads TGTGCCAGCAGACAGAGGGCAGGCTCCTACGAGCAGTACTTC.

This clonotype was seen repeatedly, ten times or more. The CDR3 sequence is CASSEYGALSVTEAFF. In DNA form, the CDR3 reads TGTGCCAGCAGTGAATATGGGGCTTTGTCGGTAACTGAAGCTTTCTTT. The chain carries TRBV25-1 and TRBJ1-1; TRBD1 might be the D (5 bases). The CDR3 is 16 amino acids. The germline V and J ends were trimmed by 0 bases and 5 bases, with 16 bases remaining between them. Germline V gene lookup returns CDR1 MGHDK and CDR2 SYGVNS.

This clonotype appeared many times. The chain couples TRBV10-3 to TRBJ2-2; D is possibly TRBD2 (6 bases). V shed 7 bases and J shed 9 bases, with 18 bases lying between them. CDR1 is ENHRY and CDR2 is SYGVKD in the germline V gene. The CDR3 loop spans 14 amino acids. CDR3 residues: CAIMSSGATRELFF. The CDR3 DNA reads TGTGCCATCATGAGTAGCGGAGCTACCCGGGAGCTGTTTTTT.

The rearrangement uses TRBV19 and TRBJ1-4; D unclear. CDR1 is LNHDA and CDR2 is SQIVND in the germline V gene (reference sequence). CDR3 length equals 14 residues. V lost 6 bases and J 0 bases, leaving 8 bases between the germline ends. The CDR3 here is CASREGATNEKLFF. The DNA of the CDR3 is TGTGCCAGTAGGGAGGGAGCAACTAATGAAAAACTGTTTTTT.